A single sample gave rise to the 32 T cell receptor beta chains below, sequenced in a study of T cells in Graves' hyperthyroidism and ophthalmopathy. From RNA transcripts, TCR beta CDR3 regions were amplified. First-round RT-PCR of the TCR CDR3 relied on the HTBI primer set. TCRdb re-derived calls from the multiplex PCR reads in MiXCR, one entry per CDR3 protein. This table holds around 570,000 distinct CDR3 sequences, just under 20% found once. The sequencing input was blood. The receptors stem from a man aged 35-49 years with Graves' ophthalmopathy.

V is TRBV12-3 or TRBV12-4 and J is TRBJ2-1, with 12 bases fitting TRBD1. J was trimmed by 9 bases and V by 6 bases; bases with no gene match: 12. The CDR3 loop spans 16 amino acids. CDR3 residues: CASSPKSGTGGGEQFF. In nucleotides, the CDR3 is TGTGCCAGCAGCCCAAAATCCGGGACAGGGGGCGGTGAGCAGTTCTTC.

The table lists this clonotype with many counts. This chain links TRBV11-2 with TRBJ1-2, with no clear D. The CDR3 length is 14 residues. Trimming took off 0 bases at V and 4 bases at J, with 9 bases between the two ends. Germline V lookup: CDR1 SGHAT, CDR2 FQNNGV. The CDR3 protein is CASSLDQGIYGYTF. CDR3 coding DNA: TGTGCCAGCAGCTTAGATCAAGGGATCTATGGCTACACCTTC.

This clonotype was observed a handful of times. The chain joins TRBV12-3 or TRBV12-4 to TRBJ2-1, with D hard to call. Deletions cut 8 bases from V and 9 bases from J, with 17 bases between. The CDR3 has 13 amino acids. Here the CDR3 reads CASGRVVVVEQFF. As DNA, the CDR3 is TGTGCCAGCGGCCGCGTTGTAGTTGTTGAGCAGTTCTTC.

This clonotype came up a few times. The chain joins TRBV4-1 to TRBJ1-5, with D unclear. CDR3 length equals 16 residues. V was shortened by 0 bases and J by 4 bases, with 13 bases between the two germline ends. Germline V lookup: CDR1 MGHRA, CDR2 YSYEKL. The CDR3, as DNA: TGCGCCAGCAGCCAAGATCGCGACATAGCTAATCAGCCCCAGCATTTT. Amino acids: CASSQDRDIANQPQHF.

V and J are TRBV18 and TRBJ1-4; D may be TRBD1 (5 bases). The germline V gene encodes CDR1 KGHSH and CDR2 LQKENI. The V end was cut by 5 bases, the J end by 5 bases, with 9 bases between. CDR3 length equals 13 residues. CDR3 sequence reads: CASSVDRNEKLFF. DNA for the CDR3: TGTGCCAGCTCAGTCGACAGAAATGAAAAACTGTTTTTT.

The genes are TRBV5-5 and TRBJ1-5; no clear D gene. The CDR3 totals 15 residues. Germline V gives CDR1 SGHKS, CDR2 YYEKEE (reference sequence). Trimming removed 4 bases from V and 5 bases from J, with 16 bases in between. CDR3 sequence: CASSGRGRQDQPQHF. The CDR3 region has the DNA TGTGCCAGCAGCGGCCGGGGTCGTCAAGATCAGCCCCAGCATTTT. Full variable domain (outside the CDR3, taken from reference TRBV5-5 and TRBJ1-5): DAGVTQSPTHLIKTRGQQVTLRCSPISGHKSVSWYQQVLGQGPQFIFQYYEKEERGRGNFPDRFSARQFPNYSSELNVNALLLGDSALYLCASSGRGRQDQPQHFGDGTRLSIL.

The V gene is TRBV4-2, the J gene TRBJ1-4; D uncertain. The CDR3 has 17 residues. Trimming cost V 3 bases and J 0 bases, with 14 bases left between them. Germline V lookup: CDR1 LGHNA, CDR2 YNFKEQ. CDR3 protein: CASSQSPRSATNEKLFF. The CDR3 bases are TGTGCCAGCAGCCAGTCTCCTCGGTCTGCAACTAATGAAAAACTGTTTTTT.

The V call is TRBV7-3, the J call TRBJ2-7, with 9 nucleotides matching TRBD1. Germline V CDR1 and CDR2: SGHTA, FQGTGA. The CDR3 runs 14 residues. Trimming removed 4 bases from V and 6 bases from J; junction bases left unmatched: 7. In DNA, the CDR3 is TGTGCCAGCAGCTGGGGACAGGGAGCTTCCGAGCAGTACTTC. It encodes CASSWGQGASEQYF. The whole variable domain, remainder taken from reference TRBV7-3 and TRBJ2-7, is GAGVSQTPSNKVTEKGKYVELRCDPISGHTALYWYRQSLGQGPEFLIYFQGTGAADDSGLPNDRFFAVRPEGSVSTLKIQRTERGDSAVYLCASSWGQGASEQYFGPGTRLTVT.

J is TRBJ2-2 and V is TRBV20-1; TRBD1 is a possible D gene (6 bases). Trimming stripped 6 bases from V and 3 bases from J, with 11 bases between. CDR3 length: 13 amino acids. CDR1 is DFQATT and CDR2 is SNEGSKA in the germline V gene (reference sequence). CDR3 sequence: CSARGTYTGELFF. CDR3 in DNA: TGCAGTGCGAGGGGGACCTACACCGGGGAGCTGTTTTTT.

The table lists this clonotype with a few counts. V gene TRBV13 combines with J gene TRBJ1-6; possibly TRBD1 for D (6 bases). Germline V gene data show CDR1 as PRHDT and CDR2 as FYEKMQ (reference sequence). The V end was cut by 5 bases, the J end by 9 bases, with 17 bases between. This CDR3 is 15 amino acids long. The CDR3 DNA follows: TGTGCCAGCAGCAGGACAGAGGGAGGGAGTTCACCCCTCCACTTT. Its translation is CASSRTEGGSSPLHF. Full variable domain (rest looked up from reference TRBV13 and TRBJ1-6): AAGVIQSPRHLIKEKRETATLKCYPIPRHDTVYWYQQGPGQDPQFLISFYEKMQSDKGSIPDRFSAQQFSDYHSELNMSSLELGDSALYFCASSRTEGGSSPLHFGNGTRLTVT.

J is TRBJ2-1 and V is TRBV27; 7 positions match TRBD1. In germline, CDR1 is MNHEY, CDR2 SMNVEV (reference sequence). The CDR3 is 12 residues long. J was trimmed by 8 bases and V by 6 bases; bases with no gene match: 4. CDR3 sequence: CASREQGDEQFF. In DNA, the CDR3 is TGTGCCAGCAGAGAGCAGGGGGATGAGCAGTTCTTC.

The chain is built from TRBV4-3 and TRBJ2-1; D gene uncertain. Germline V gene sequence: CDR1 LGHNA, CDR2 YSLEER. Trimming shortened V by 6 bases and J by 5 bases, and 14 bases separated the two germline ends. This CDR3 is built from 14 residues. Here the CDR3 DNA reads TGCGCCAGCAGTTTCAGAGACGGCGACAATGAGCAGTTCTTC. This codes for CASSFRDGDNEQFF.

This clonotype was recorded at least ten times. The rearrangement uses TRBV11-1 and TRBJ2-1; the D is unclear. CDR3 length: 13 residues. V gave up 1 base and J gave up 10 bases, with 11 bases separating them. Looked up from germline, CDR1 is SGHAT and CDR2 is FQDESV (reference sequence). The CDR3 bases are TGTGCCAGCAGCTTAGGAGCGCATGGGGAGCAGTTCTTC. Protein: CASSLGAHGEQFF. The variable domain in full, with the rest retrieved from reference TRBV11-1 and TRBJ2-1, is EAEVAQSPRYKITEKSQAVAFWCDPISGHATLYWYRQILGQGPELLVQFQDESVVDDSQLPKDRFSAERLKGVDSTLKIQPAELGDSAMYLCASSLGAHGEQFFGPGTRLTVL.

The chain is built from TRBV4-1 and TRBJ2-7; 8 bases fit TRBD1. This CDR3 is 12 amino acids long. The germline CDR1 and CDR2 sequences are MGHRA and YSYEKL. J gave up 6 bases and V 5 bases, and 3 bases lay outside the gene matches. The CDR3 DNA reads TGCGCCAGCAGCAAGGACAGGGTCGAGCAGTACTTC. Protein sequence: CASSKDRVEQYF.

This chain uses TRBV27 with TRBJ2-5, with no clear D. The CDR3 is 14 amino acids. Germline V gene data show CDR1 as MNHEY and CDR2 as SMNVEV (reference sequence). The V and J ends lost 2 bases and 0 bases respectively, with 7 bases between them. The chain's CDR3 is CASSLGGDQETQYF. The CDR3 nucleotides read TGTGCCAGCAGTTTAGGCGGAGACCAAGAGACCCAGTACTTC.

V usage is TRBV3-1 and J usage is TRBJ2-3, with 13 bases aligning to TRBD2. The CDR3 contains 17 residues. V was clipped by 3 bases and J by 6 bases; unmatched bases: 9. The germline V gene encodes CDR1 LGHDT and CDR2 YNNKEL (reference sequence). CDR3 nucleotide sequence: TGTGCCAGCAGCCAGATTGGACTAGCGGGGGTCAGGGATACGCAGTATTTT. This gives the protein CASSQIGLAGVRDTQYF.

This clonotype was detected many times. V is TRBV2 and J is TRBJ2-1; 8 bases agree with TRBD2. Unmatched junction bases numbered 4, after V lost 0 bases and J lost 9 bases. This CDR3 has 14 residues. The V gene's germline CDR1 is SNHLY and CDR2 FYNNEI. In DNA, the CDR3 is TGTGCCAGCAGTGAAGCTAGCGGGGTGGGTGAGCAGTTCTTC. Protein sequence: CASSEASGVGEQFF.

This clonotype has just a few counts. V gene TRBV10-3 combines with J gene TRBJ2-5; 10 bases agree with TRBD2. This CDR3 spans 15 amino acids. CDR1 ENHRY and CDR2 SYGVKD come from the germline V gene. The V gene end was trimmed by 6 bases and the J gene end by 1 base; junction bases not matched to a gene: 5. CDR3 DNA sequence: TGTGCCATCAGGGATAGCGGGGGGTTCCAAGAGACCCAGTACTTC. It translates to CAIRDSGGFQETQYF.

This clonotype was counted a few times. The chain is built from TRBV5-6 and TRBJ1-1; TRBD1 aligns across 7 bases. The CDR3 runs 16 residues. Unmatched junction bases numbered 13, after V lost 4 bases and J lost 4 bases. Germline CDR1 is SGHDT and CDR2 is YYEEEE. The CDR3 DNA follows: TGTGCCAGCAGCCTCTGGGGAGAGACAGGGAGCACTGAAGCTTTCTTT. It codes for CASSLWGETGSTEAFF.

This clonotype was detected only a few times. The rearrangement links TRBV29-1 to TRBJ2-5; D is unresolved. The V end lost 6 bases, the J end lost 4 bases, and 12 bases lay between the germline ends. Germline-derived CDR1 and CDR2 are SQVTM and ANQGSEA. The CDR3 is 12 amino acids. CDR3 sequence reads: CSVETPRETQYF. CDR3 DNA: TGCAGCGTGGAGACTCCGCGAGAGACCCAGTACTTC.

CDR3 amino acids: CASWDSNEQFF. CDR3 bases: TGTGCCAGTTGGGACAGCAATGAGCAGTTCTTC. The chain employs TRBV5-5 and TRBJ2-1; 7 bases are shared with TRBD1. Germline assignment: CDR1 SGHKS and CDR2 YYEKEE (reference sequence). This CDR3 is built from 11 residues. Losses at the gene ends were 8 bases for V and 6 bases for J; bases not matched to a gene: 2. Variable domain in full (rest from reference TRBV5-5 and TRBJ2-1): DAGVTQSPTHLIKTRGQQVTLRCSPISGHKSVSWYQQVLGQGPQFIFQYYEKEERGRGNFPDRFSARQFPNYSSELNVNALLLGDSALYLCASWDSNEQFFGPGTRLTVL.

This clonotype has more than one count but fewer than ten. The chain uses TRBV12-3 or TRBV12-4 and TRBJ2-3, with D uncertain. The CDR3 contains 12 residues. Trimming removed 7 bases from V and 7 bases from J, with 12 bases in between. The chain's CDR3 is CASTYRTHTQYF. The CDR3 DNA reads TGTGCCAGCACCTATCGGACCCATACGCAGTATTTT.

This chain uses TRBV10-3 with TRBJ1-2, with a tentative D call TRBD1 (5 bases). In germline, CDR1 is ENHRY, CDR2 SYGVKD. There are 13 residues in the CDR3. V lost 4 bases to trimming and J lost 3 bases, with 9 bases between them. CDR3: CAISVQVDYGYTF. The CDR3 nucleotides read TGTGCCATCAGTGTACAGGTCGACTATGGCTACACCTTC.

The chain couples TRBV28 to TRBJ2-7, with a possible D match to TRBD1 (5 bases). V was cut by 6 bases and J by 6 bases, with 18 bases left in between. The germline CDR1 and CDR2 sequences are MDHEN and SYDVKM. The CDR3 length is 14 residues. The CDR3 coding sequence is TGTGCCAGCAGCCCACTGGCTACAGGACGCGAGCAGTACTTC. Translating it yields CASSPLATGREQYF. The variable domain in full, completed from reference TRBV28 and TRBJ2-7, reads DVKVTQSSRYLVKRTGEKVFLECVQDMDHENMFWYRQDPGLGLRLIYFSYDVKMKEKGDIPEGYSVSREKKERFSLILESASTNQTSMYLCASSPLATGREQYFGPGTRLTVT.

This clonotype was recorded at least ten times. This sequence joins TRBV24-1 and TRBJ2-1; 7 positions agree with TRBD1. This CDR3 region has 15 residues. CDR1 and CDR2 (germline): KGHDR, SFDVKD. Germline trimming cut 7 bases from V and 0 bases from J; bases unmatched to any gene: 5. The DNA of the CDR3 is TGTGCCACCAGGACAGGGTCTAGCTCCTACAATGAGCAGTTCTTC. Amino acid sequence: CATRTGSSSYNEQFF.

In this sample, this clonotype turned up a few times. The V gene is TRBV27, the J gene TRBJ2-3; no definite D call. From germline, CDR1 is MNHEY and CDR2 SMNVEV (reference sequence). Trimming cost V 2 bases and J 4 bases, with 13 bases left between them. This CDR3 has 15 amino acids. The CDR3 nucleotides read TGTGCCAGCAGTTTAGTGAATTTTGGTGCAGATACGCAGTATTTT. Its translation is CASSLVNFGADTQYF.

This clonotype has a count of ten or more. The gene calls are TRBV6-1 and TRBJ1-1; D call uncertain. The ends were cut back, 5 bases at V and 3 bases at J, with 13 bases in the middle. CDR1 is MNHNS, CDR2 SASEGT, per germline. This CDR3 region has 14 residues. The CDR3 reads CASSSFNGDTEAFF. In nucleotides, the CDR3 is TGTGCCAGCAGTTCTTTCAATGGAGACACTGAAGCTTTCTTT.

This clonotype has a count of ten or more. V is TRBV5-1 and J is TRBJ2-4; D remains ambiguous. This CDR3 region has 17 residues. From germline, CDR1 is SGHRS and CDR2 YFSETQ. The V and J ends lost 2 bases and 2 bases respectively, with 17 bases between them. The CDR3 reads CASSLDGFGSTKNIQYF. For the CDR3, the DNA is TGCGCCAGCAGCTTAGATGGGTTCGGTTCGACCAAAAACATTCAGTACTTC.

In its sample, this clonotype was seen a few times. The CDR3 protein is CASSFSNLGGTRGEQYF. The CDR3 bases are TGTGCCAGCAGCTTCAGTAACCTGGGGGGGACCCGCGGCGAGCAGTACTTC. The V gene is TRBV11-2, the J gene TRBJ2-7; TRBD2 matches 7 bases. The CDR3 covers 17 residues. Germline CDR1 SGHAT, CDR2 FQNNGV. With 3 bases clipped from V and 6 bases from J, the junction kept 17 bases outside the gene matches.

The chain links TRBV24-1 to TRBJ2-3; 12 nucleotides align to TRBD1. CDR3 size: 17 residues. Germline V gene data show CDR1 as KGHDR and CDR2 as SFDVKD. Germline trimming cut 4 bases from V and 6 bases from J; bases unmatched to any gene: 10. The CDR3 DNA is TGTGCCACCAGTGAGCACCCCGGGACAGGGGGCGCGGATACGCAGTATTTT. It encodes CATSEHPGTGGADTQYF.

The chain carries TRBV11-2 and TRBJ2-7; tentatively, D is TRBD2 (5 bases). V was cut by 8 bases and J by 1 base, with 18 bases left in between. Germline V lookup: CDR1 SGHAT, CDR2 FQNNGV. There are 15 residues in the CDR3. CDR3: CASGLHRGKSYEQYF. CDR3 sequence (DNA): TGTGCCAGCGGCCTCCACCGGGGTAAATCCTACGAGCAGTACTTC.

This clonotype was detected ten times or more. The gene calls are TRBV12-3 or TRBV12-4 and TRBJ1-1, with 8 bases that match TRBD1. The V segment lost 8 bases and the J segment 0 bases; nucleotides outside the gene matches: 5. This CDR3 spans 14 amino acids. This chain's CDR3 is CASARQGMNTEAFF. For the CDR3, the DNA is TGTGCCAGCGCCAGACAGGGGATGAACACTGAAGCTTTCTTT.